This T cell receptor (beta chain) was documented in a study of T cell responses to AZD1222 COVID-19 vaccine. Study as a whole: Doses given second, at about 4 or about 12 weeks, were pooled. Regarding the study as a whole: White British ancestry dominated among donors, who included more females, and clonal diversity was possibly underestimated. Two AZD1222 doses significantly raised spike-specific TCR breadth and depth over controls. Regions 160-218 and 743-854 dominated among vaccine-associated CD4 TCRs spanning spike.

Assay: immunoSEQ multiplex PCR; the TCRdb copy retains only in-frame clones and omits some. The sample yields about 140,000 clones, roughly 90% seen once. Note on this clone: Its antigen remains unidentified.

The CDR3 loop spans 13 amino acids. The ends lost 6 bases at V and 7 bases at J; junction bases unmatched: 2. The chain combines TRBV12-3 or TRBV12-4 with TRBJ1-5; 11 nucleotides match TRBD1. The source was peripheral blood, collected on day 0 of AZD1222 vaccination. The sequence derives from an adult in good health. This CDR3 reads CASSGTGGQPQHF. The CDR3 DNA reads as TGTGCCAGCAGCGGGACAGGGGGACAGCCCCAGCATTTT.